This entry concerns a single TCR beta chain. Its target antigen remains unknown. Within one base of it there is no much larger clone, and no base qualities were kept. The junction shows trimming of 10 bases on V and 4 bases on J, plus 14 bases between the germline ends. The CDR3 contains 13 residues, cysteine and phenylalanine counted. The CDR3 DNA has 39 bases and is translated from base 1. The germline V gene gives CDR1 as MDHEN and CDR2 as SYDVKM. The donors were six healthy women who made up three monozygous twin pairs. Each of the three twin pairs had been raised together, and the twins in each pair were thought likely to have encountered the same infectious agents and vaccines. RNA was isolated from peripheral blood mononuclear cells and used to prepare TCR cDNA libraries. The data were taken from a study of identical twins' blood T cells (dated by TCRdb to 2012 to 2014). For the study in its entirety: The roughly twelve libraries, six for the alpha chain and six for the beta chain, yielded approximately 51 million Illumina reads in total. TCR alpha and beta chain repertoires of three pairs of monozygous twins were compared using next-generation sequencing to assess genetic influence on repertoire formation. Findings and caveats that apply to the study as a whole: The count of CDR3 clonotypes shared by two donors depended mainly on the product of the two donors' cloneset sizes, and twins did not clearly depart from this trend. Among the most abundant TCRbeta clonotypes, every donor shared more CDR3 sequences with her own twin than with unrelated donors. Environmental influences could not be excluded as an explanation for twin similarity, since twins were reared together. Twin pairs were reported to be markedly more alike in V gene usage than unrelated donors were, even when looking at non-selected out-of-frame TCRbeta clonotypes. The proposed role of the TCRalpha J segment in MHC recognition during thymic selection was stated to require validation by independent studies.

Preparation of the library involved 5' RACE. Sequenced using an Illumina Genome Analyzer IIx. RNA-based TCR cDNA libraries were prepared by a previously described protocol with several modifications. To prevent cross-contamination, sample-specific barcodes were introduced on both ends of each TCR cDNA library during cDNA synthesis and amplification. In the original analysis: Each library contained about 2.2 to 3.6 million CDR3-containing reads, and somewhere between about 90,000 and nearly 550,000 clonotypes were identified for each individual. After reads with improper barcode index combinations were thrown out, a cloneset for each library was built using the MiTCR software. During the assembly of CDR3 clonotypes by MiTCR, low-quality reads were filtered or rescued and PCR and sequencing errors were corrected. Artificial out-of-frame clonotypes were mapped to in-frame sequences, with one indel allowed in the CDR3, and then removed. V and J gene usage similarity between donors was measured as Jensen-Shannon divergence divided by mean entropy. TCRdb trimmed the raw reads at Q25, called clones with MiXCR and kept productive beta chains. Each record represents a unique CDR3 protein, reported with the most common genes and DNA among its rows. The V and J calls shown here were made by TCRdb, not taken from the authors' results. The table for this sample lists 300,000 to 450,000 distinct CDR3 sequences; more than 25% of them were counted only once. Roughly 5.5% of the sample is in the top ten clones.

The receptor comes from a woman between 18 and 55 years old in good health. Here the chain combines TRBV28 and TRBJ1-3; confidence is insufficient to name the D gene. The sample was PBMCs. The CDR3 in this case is CATNPPPGNTIYF. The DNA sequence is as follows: TGTGCCACCAACCCCCCCCCGGGAAACACCATATATTTT.